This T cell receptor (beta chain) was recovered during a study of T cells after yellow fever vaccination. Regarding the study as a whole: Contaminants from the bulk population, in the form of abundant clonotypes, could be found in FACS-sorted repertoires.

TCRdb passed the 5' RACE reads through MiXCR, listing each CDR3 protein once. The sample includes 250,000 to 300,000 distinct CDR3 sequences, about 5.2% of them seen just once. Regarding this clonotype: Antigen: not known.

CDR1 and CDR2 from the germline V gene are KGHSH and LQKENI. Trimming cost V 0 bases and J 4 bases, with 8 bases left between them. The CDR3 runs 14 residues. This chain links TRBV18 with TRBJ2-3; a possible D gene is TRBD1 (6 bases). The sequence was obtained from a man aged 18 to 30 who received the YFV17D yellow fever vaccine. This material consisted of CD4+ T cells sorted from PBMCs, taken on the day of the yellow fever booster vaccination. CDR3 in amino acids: CASSPPGQPDTQYF. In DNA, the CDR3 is TGTGCCAGCTCACCACCCGGACAGCCAGATACGCAGTATTTT.